Sequencing of this T cell receptor (beta chain) was carried out in a study of breast tumors, draining lymph nodes, adjacent tissues. Study-level results: Data fit most tumor T cells coming from lymph node, expanding in tumor. Compared with basal-like, luminal-like tumors shared significantly more repertoire with nontumor tissue. That most tumor T cells come from lymph nodes remained unproven.

This clonotype has at least ten counts. As yet, its antigen is unknown. The lymph nodes were axillary draining lymph nodes from breast cancer patients. TCRdb re-called the multiplex PCR reads through MiXCR, storing one row per CDR3 protein. Of roughly 120,000 distinct CDR3 sequences listed, 20% are singletons. Germline lookup yields CDR1 SQVTM and CDR2 ANQGSEA. The CDR3 runs to 13 residues. With 6 bases clipped from V and 3 bases from J, the junction kept 8 bases outside the gene matches. The TCR originated in a female donor with breast cancer. Some clones in this sample may be carry-over from other donors' samples. Sequencing was done on a sample of axillary lymph node tissue. V and J are TRBV29-1 and TRBJ2-7; 7 bases fit TRBD2. The DNA of the CDR3 is TGCAGCGTGCGGGGAGGGAAGGACTACGAGCAGTACTTC. Its translation is CSVRGGKDYEQYF.